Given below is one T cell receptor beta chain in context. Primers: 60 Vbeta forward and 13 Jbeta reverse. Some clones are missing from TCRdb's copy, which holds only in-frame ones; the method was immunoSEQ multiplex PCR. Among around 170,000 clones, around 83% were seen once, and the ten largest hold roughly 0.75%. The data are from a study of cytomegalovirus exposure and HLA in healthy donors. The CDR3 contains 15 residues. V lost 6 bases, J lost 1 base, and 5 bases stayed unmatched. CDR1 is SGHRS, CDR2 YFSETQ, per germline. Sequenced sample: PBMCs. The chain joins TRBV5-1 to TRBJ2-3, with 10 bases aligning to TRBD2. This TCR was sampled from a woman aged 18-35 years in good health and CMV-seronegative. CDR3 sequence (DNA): TGCGCCAGCACCACCGGGACTAGCGGCACAGATACGCAGTATTTT. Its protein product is CASTTGTSGTDTQYF.